A selection of T cell receptor beta chains follows, all from one sample in a study of blood T cells in healthy people across ages. TCRdb analysed the 5' RACE reads with MiXCR anew, one entry per CDR3 protein. The sample has around 650,000 distinct CDR3 sequences, 40% to 45% seen once. The sequenced material came from blood. The source of these receptors is a man older than 75 in good health. Both conserved end residues are part of each CDR3. D genes are given only for firm matches. Size is omitted from some rows. Given values are once, few, many or a class for expanded clones.

cdr3_length | clone_size | d_call | j_call | v_call | cdr3_nt | cdr3_aa
15 | . | TRBD2 | TRBJ2-4 | TRBV6-2/TRBV6-3 | TGTGCCAGCAGTTTCGTAGCGGGCCCCTCACTGGAGCAGTACTTC | CASSFVAGPSLEQYF
13 | . | . | TRBJ2-1 | TRBV20-1 | TGCAGTGCCGCTGTGGATTCCTACGATGAGCAGTTCTTC | CSAAVDSYDEQFF
14 | . | . | TRBJ1-5 | TRBV27 | TGTGCCAGCCGCCGGGTCAGACTCAATCAGCCCCAGCATTTT | CASRRVRLNQPQHF
15 | . | . | TRBJ1-6 | TRBV7-2 | TGTGCCAGCAGATATAATGTCGGGACACAGTCACCCCTCCACTTT | CASRYNVGTQSPLHF
15 | . | . | TRBJ1-1 | TRBV15 | TGTGCCACCAGCAGAGCAACGGGGAGAAACACCGAAGCTTTCTTT | CATSRATGRNTEAFF
15 | . | TRBD1 | TRBJ1-1 | TRBV4-2 | TGTGCCAGCAGCCCCTTAAAGGGGGCTGACACTGAAGCTTTCTTT | CASSPLKGADTEAFF
18 | few | TRBD1 | TRBJ2-7 | TRBV27 | TGTGCCAGCAGTTTATCAAACCGGGACAGGGGGCGCTTCTACGAGCAGTACTTC | CASSLSNRDRGRFYEQYF
13 | many | . | TRBJ2-1 | TRBV29-1 | TGCAGCGTTGATTGGGACGGGAGCTATGAGCAGTTCTTC | CSVDWDGSYEQFF
15 | . | TRBD1 | TRBJ2-3 | TRBV7-2 | TGTGCCAGCAGCAATGGGGGACAGGGCTTAGATACGCAGTATTTT | CASSNGGQGLDTQYF
14 | . | TRBD1 | TRBJ2-5 | TRBV30 | TGTGCCTGGAGTTTGACAGGGGGCAGGGAGACCCAGTACTTC | CAWSLTGGRETQYF
12 | . | . | TRBJ1-1 | TRBV6-1 | TGTGCCAGCAGTGAAGCGGGGTCTGAAGCTTTCTTT | CASSEAGSEAFF
14 | . | . | TRBJ2-5 | TRBV18 | TGTGCCAGCTCACCACCGAAGGGATCAGAGACCCAGTACTTC | CASSPPKGSETQYF
17 | . | . | TRBJ1-2 | TRBV21-1 | TGTGCCAGCAGCAAACCATTGACAGGGGGTTCTAACTATGGCTACACCTTC | CASSKPLTGGSNYGYTF
16 | once | TRBD1 | TRBJ2-5 | TRBV18 | TGTGCCAGCTCACCACCGAACGGACAGGTGCTCTCGGCCCAGTACTTC | CASSPPNGQVLSAQYF
15 | . | TRBD1 | TRBJ2-7 | TRBV28 | TGTGCCAGCAGTTTAGGGGACAGGGAGGTCTACGAGCAGTACTTC | CASSLGDREVYEQYF
14 | . | TRBD1 | TRBJ1-2 | TRBV20-1 | TGCAGTGCTAGACCACAGACAGGGGGCTTTGGCTACACCTTC | CSARPQTGGFGYTF
13 | . | . | TRBJ1-2 | TRBV15 | TGTGCCACCAGCAGAGGGGGCAACTATGGCTACACCTTC | CATSRGGNYGYTF
16 | . | . | TRBJ2-5 | TRBV7-2 | TGTGCCAGCAGCTTAGTGAGTCGACAGTCCCAAGAGACCCAGTACTTC | CASSLVSRQSQETQYF
14 | . | . | TRBJ1-1 | TRBV6-2/TRBV6-3 | TGTGCCAGCAGCAAATCCGGGAGGAACACTGAAGCTTTCTTT | CASSKSGRNTEAFF
11 | many | . | TRBJ2-5 | TRBV6-2/TRBV6-3 | TGTGCCAGCAGTTACGTCGGGACCCAGTACTTC | CASSYVGTQYF
13 | . | . | TRBJ2-1 | TRBV5-6 | TGTGCCAGCAGCTTCTACAGGGTAAATGAGCAGTTCTTC | CASSFYRVNEQFF
14 | many | TRBD1 | TRBJ1-5 | TRBV12-3/TRBV12-4 | TGCGCCAGCAGCTTAGGACAGGGCAATCAGCCCCAGCATTTT | CASSLGQGNQPQHF
18 | . | TRBD1 | TRBJ1-2 | TRBV27 | TGTGACAGCAGTTTAAATTTCTTCAGGGGGACAGGGGGCTCTGGCTACACCTTC | CDSSLNFFRGTGGSGYTF
15 | . | . | TRBJ1-3 | TRBV7-2 | TGTGCCAGCAGCCCCCCAGGGGAAACTGGAAACACCATATATTTT | CASSPPGETGNTIYF
13 | many | TRBD1 | TRBJ2-7 | TRBV29-1 | TGCAGCGCCCCGGGACAGGGTATTGGGGAGCAGTACTTC | CSAPGQGIGEQYF
14 | . | . | TRBJ2-3 | TRBV27 | TGTGCCAGCAGTCAAGGGTCTGCCCCAGATACGCAGTATTTT | CASSQGSAPDTQYF
15 | . | . | TRBJ2-7 | TRBV27 | TGTGCCAGCAGTGTATCTAGGGACTCCTCCTACGAGCAGTACTTC | CASSVSRDSSYEQYF
14 | . | . | TRBJ2-2 | TRBV6-1 | TGTGCCAGCAGTGAAGCGTGGGGGTCCGGGGAGCTGTTTTTT | CASSEAWGSGELFF
16 | . | TRBD2 | TRBJ2-1 | TRBV7-9 | TGTGCCAGCAGCCTTCCTAGCGGGAGGGGCTGGAATGAGCAGTTCTTC | CASSLPSGRGWNEQFF
11 | . | TRBD1 | TRBJ1-2 | TRBV6-1 | TGTGCCAGCCAGGGGGAAGGGCGCTACACCTTC | CASQGEGRYTF
15 | few | . | TRBJ2-3 | TRBV29-1 | TGCAGCGTTGAACGGGCGGATCCTAGCACAGATACGCAGTATTTT | CSVERADPSTDTQYF
16 | . | TRBD1 | TRBJ2-5 | TRBV25-1 | TGTGCCAGCAGTGAATCTGCCGGGACAGGGTTAGAGACCCAGTACTTC | CASSESAGTGLETQYF
13 | . | TRBD1 | TRBJ2-3 | TRBV27 | TGTGCCAGCAAGGGACAGGGTGTAGATACGCAGTATTTT | CASKGQGVDTQYF
15 | . | . | TRBJ1-1 | TRBV4-1 | TGCGCCAGCAGCCTACAACAGGCGACGAACACTGAAGCTTTCTTT | CASSLQQATNTEAFF
15 | . | . | TRBJ1-1 | TRBV4-2 | TGTGCCAGCAGCCCCCTCATAGGGGGGAACACTGAAGCTTTCTTT | CASSPLIGGNTEAFF
14 | . | . | TRBJ1-3 | TRBV20-1 | TGCGGTGCTTCGGCAAGGAGCTCTGGAAACACCATATATTTT | CGASARSSGNTIYF
16 | . | TRBD1 | TRBJ2-7 | TRBV5-1 | TGCGCCAGCAGCTTGGCAAGTGGAGGACAGGGCTACGAGCAGTACTTC | CASSLASGGQGYEQYF